Sequencing of this T cell receptor (beta chain) was carried out in a study of T cell repertoires in cytomegalovirus infection. Study-level results: The cumulative frequency of public TCR beta families distinguished individuals who carried CMV together with the relevant HLA.

Trimming cost V 0 bases and J 1 base; bases outside gene matches: 8. The germline V gene encodes CDR1 MNHEY and CDR2 SMNVEV (reference sequence). The CDR3 consists of 17 residues. About this clonotype itself: Its antigen is unidentified.

TCRdb reprocessed the reads via MiXCR and lists one record per CDR3 protein. The table includes 110,000 or so distinct CDR3 sequences, more than 30% detected once. The chain employs TRBV27 and TRBJ1-2, with 7 bases fitting TRBD1. The sample consisted of CD8+ T cells from cultured PBMCs, taken from culture after CMV antigen stimulation. The TCR comes from a human donor in good health (CMV status not recorded). Some clones in this sample may be carry-over from other donors' samples. CDR3 in amino acids: CASSLSGQQTNNYGYTF. In DNA, the CDR3 is TGTGCCAGCAGTTTATCGGGACAGCAAACGAATAACTATGGCTACACCTTC.